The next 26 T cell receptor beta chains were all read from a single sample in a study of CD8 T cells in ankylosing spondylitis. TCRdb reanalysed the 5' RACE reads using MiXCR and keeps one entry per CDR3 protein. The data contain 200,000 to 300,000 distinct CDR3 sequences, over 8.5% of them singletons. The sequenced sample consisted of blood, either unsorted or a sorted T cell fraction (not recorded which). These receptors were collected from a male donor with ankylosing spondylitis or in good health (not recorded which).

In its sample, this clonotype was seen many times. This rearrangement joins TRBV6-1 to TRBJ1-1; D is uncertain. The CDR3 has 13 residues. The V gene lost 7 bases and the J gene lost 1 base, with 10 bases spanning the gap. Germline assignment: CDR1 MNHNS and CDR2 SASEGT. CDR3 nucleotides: TGTGCCAGCAAACCCCGGCAGAACACTGAAGCTTTCTTT. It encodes CASKPRQNTEAFF.

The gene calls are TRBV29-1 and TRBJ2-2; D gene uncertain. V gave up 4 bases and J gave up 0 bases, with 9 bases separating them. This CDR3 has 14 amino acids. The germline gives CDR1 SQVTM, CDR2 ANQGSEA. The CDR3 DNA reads TGCAGCGTTGGTTTGGGGACGAACACCGGGGAGCTGTTTTTT. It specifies CSVGLGTNTGELFF.

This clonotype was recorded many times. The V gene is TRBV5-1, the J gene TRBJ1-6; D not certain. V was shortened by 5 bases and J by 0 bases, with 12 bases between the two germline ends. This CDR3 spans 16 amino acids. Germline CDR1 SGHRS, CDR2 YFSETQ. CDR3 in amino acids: CASRGDPSSYNSPLHF. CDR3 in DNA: TGCGCCAGCAGGGGAGACCCAAGCTCCTATAATTCACCCCTCCACTTT.

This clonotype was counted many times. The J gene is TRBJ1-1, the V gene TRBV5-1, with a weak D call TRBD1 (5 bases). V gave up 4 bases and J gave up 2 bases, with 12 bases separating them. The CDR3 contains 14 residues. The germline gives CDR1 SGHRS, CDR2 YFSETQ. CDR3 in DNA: TGCGCCAGCAGCCCCCCGACAGCCAACACTGAAGCTTTCTTT. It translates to CASSPPTANTEAFF.

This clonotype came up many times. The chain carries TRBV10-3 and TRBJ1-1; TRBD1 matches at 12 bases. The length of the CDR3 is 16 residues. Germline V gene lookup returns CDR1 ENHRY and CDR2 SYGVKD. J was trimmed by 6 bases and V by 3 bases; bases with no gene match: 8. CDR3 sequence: CAISDSKGQGASEAFF. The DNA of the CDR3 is TGTGCCATCAGTGATTCCAAGGGACAGGGGGCGTCTGAAGCTTTCTTT.

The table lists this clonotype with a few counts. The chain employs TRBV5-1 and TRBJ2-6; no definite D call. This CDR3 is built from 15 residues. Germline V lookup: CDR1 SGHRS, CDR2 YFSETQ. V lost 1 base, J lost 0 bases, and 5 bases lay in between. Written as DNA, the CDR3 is TGCGCCAGCAGCTTGAGGGACTCTGGGGCCAACGTCCTGACTTTC. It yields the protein CASSLRDSGANVLTF.

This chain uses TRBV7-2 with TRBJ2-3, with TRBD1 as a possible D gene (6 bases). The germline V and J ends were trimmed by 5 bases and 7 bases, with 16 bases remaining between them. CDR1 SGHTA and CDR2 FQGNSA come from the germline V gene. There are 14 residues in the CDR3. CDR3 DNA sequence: TGTGCCAGCAGCCCCCCCTCACAGGGAAATACGCAGTATTTT. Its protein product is CASSPPSQGNTQYF.

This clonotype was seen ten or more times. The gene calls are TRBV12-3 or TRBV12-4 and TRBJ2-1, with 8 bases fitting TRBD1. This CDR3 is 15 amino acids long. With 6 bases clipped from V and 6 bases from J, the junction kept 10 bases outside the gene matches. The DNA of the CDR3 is TGTGCCAGCAGGGAAGGACAGGGCTTGTCCAATGAGCAGTTCTTC. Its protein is CASREGQGLSNEQFF.

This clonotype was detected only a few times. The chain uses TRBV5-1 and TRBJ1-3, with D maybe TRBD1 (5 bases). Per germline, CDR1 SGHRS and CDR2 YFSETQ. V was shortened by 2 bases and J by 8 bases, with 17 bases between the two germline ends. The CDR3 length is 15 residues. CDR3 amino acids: CASSFGTGGRDTIYF. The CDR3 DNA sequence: TGCGCCAGCAGCTTCGGGACGGGAGGACGGGACACCATATATTTT.

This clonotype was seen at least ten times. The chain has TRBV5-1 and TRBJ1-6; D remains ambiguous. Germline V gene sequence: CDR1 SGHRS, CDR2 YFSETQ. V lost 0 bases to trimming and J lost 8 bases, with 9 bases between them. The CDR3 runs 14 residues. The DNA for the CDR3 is TGCGCCAGCAGCTTGGAGTCTAGAGATTCACCCCTCCACTTT. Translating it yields CASSLESRDSPLHF.

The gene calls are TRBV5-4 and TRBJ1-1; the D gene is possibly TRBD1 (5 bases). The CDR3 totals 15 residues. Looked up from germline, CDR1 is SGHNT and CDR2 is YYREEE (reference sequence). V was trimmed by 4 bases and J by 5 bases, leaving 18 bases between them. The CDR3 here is CASSPEKGQRTEAFF. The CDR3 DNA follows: TGTGCCAGCAGCCCCGAAAAGGGGCAGCGGACTGAAGCTTTCTTT.

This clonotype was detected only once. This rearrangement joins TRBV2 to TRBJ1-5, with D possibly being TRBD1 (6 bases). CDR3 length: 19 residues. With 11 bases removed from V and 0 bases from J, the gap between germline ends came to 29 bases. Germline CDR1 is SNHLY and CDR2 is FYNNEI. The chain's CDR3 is CAFSFRGQTYSYSNQPQHF. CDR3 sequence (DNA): TGTGCCTTCAGTTTCCGAGGACAGACCTACTCTTATAGCAATCAGCCCCAGCATTTT.

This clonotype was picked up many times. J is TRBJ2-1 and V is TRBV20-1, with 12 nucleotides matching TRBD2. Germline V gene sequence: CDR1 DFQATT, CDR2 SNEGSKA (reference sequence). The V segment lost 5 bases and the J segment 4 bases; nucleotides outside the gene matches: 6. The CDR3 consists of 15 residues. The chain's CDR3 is CSAFTSGGIYNEQFF. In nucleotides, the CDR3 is TGCAGTGCTTTTACTAGCGGGGGGATTTACAATGAGCAGTTCTTC.

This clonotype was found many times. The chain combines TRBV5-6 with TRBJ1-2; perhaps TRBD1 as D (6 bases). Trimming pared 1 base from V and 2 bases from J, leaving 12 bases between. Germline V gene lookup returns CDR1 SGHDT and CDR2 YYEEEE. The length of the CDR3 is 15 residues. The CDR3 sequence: CASSLYQGRNYGYTF. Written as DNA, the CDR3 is TGTGCCAGCAGCTTGTATCAGGGGCGCAACTATGGCTACACCTTC.

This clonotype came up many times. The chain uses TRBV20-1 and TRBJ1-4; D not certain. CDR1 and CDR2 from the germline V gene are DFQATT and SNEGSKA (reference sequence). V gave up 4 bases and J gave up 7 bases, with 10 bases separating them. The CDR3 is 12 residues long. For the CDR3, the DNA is TGCAGTGCTAAGAAGGGTGGTGAAAAACTGTTTTTT. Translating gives CSAKKGGEKLFF.

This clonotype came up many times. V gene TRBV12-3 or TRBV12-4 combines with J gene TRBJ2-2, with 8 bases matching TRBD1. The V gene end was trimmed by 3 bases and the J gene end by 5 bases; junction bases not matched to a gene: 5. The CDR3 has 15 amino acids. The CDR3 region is CASSFSQGATGELFF. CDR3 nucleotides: TGTGCCAGCAGTTTTTCTCAGGGGGCGACCGGGGAGCTGTTTTTT.

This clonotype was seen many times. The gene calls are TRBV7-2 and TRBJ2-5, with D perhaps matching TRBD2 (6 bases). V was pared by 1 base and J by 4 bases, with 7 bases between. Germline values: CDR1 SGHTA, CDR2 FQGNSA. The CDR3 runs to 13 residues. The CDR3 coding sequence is TGTGCCAGCAGCTTAGTGGGGGGAGAGACCCAGTACTTC. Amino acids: CASSLVGGETQYF.

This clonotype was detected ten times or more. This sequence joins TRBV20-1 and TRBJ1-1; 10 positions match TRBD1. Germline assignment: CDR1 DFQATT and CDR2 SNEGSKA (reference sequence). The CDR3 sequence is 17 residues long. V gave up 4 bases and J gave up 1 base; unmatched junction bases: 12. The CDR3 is CSAISRDRGQGNTEAFF. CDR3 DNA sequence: TGCAGTGCTATAAGCCGAGACAGGGGGCAAGGGAACACTGAAGCTTTCTTT.

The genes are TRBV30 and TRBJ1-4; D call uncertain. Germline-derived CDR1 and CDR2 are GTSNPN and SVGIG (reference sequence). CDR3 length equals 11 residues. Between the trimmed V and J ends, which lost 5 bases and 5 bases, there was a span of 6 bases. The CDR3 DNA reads TGTGCCTGGGCCCGAAATGAAAAACTGTTTTTT. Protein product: CAWARNEKLFF.

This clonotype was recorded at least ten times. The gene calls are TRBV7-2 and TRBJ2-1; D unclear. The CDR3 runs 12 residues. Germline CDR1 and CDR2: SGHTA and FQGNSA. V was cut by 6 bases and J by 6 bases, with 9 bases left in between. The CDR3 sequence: CASRFSPNEQFF. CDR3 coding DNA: TGTGCCAGCAGGTTTAGTCCCAATGAGCAGTTCTTC.

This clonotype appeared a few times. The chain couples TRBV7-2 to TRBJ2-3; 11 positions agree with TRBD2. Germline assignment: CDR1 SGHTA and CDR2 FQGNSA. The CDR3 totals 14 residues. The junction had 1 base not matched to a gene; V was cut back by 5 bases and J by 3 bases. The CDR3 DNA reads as TGTGCCAGCAGCGCTAGCGGGAGGACAGATACGCAGTATTTT. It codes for CASSASGRTDTQYF.

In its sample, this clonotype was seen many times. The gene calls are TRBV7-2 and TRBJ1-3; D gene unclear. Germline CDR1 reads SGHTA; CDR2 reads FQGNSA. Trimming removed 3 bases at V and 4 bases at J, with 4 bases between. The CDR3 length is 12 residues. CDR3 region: CASSFLGNTIYF. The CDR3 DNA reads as TGTGCCAGCAGCTTTCTGGGAAACACCATATATTTT.

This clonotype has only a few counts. DNA for the CDR3: TGTGCCAGCAGCTCGTGGGGGGGGCCCTACAATGAGCAGTTCTTC. Encoded protein: CASSSWGGPYNEQFF. The chain couples TRBV11-2 to TRBJ2-1, with D possibly matching TRBD2 (7 bases). Trimming pared 4 bases from V and 2 bases from J, leaving 12 bases between. The CDR3 loop spans 15 amino acids. The germline gives CDR1 SGHAT, CDR2 FQNNGV.

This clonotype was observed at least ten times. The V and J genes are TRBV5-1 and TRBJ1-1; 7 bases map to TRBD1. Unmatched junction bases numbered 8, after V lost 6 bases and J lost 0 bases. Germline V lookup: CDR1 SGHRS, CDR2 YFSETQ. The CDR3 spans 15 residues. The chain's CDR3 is CASTRQGGMNTEAFF. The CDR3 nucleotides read TGCGCCAGCACAAGACAGGGAGGGATGAACACTGAAGCTTTCTTT.

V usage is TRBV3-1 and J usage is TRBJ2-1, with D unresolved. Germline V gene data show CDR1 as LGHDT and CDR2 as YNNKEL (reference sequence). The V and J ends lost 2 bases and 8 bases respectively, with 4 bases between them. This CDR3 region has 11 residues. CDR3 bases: TGTGCCAGCAGCCAATACGATGAGCAGTTCTTC. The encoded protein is CASSQYDEQFF.

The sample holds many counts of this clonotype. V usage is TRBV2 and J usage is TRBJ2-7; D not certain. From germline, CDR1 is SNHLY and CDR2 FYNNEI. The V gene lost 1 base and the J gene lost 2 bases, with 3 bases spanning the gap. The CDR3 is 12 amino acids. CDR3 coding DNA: TGTGCCAGCAGTGAAGGGCCCTACGAGCAGTACTTC. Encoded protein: CASSEGPYEQYF.